This T cell receptor beta chain appears in the sequencing data of a study of T-cell reconstitution after alpha-beta-depleted transplantation in children (dated by TCRdb to 2016 to 2017). As for the study more broadly: T-cell immune reconstitution after TCRalphabeta/CD19-depleted allogeneic hematopoietic cell transplantation in children was quantitatively tracked in the study by means of TCR repertoire profiling. The paper as a whole reports these results and caveats: The high TCRbeta diversity at day 60 in some patients was ascribed to recipient T cells and intrathymic progenitors that had survived conditioning. The apparently early alphabetaT-cell count recovery about two months after transplant was reportedly dependent on only several hundred rapidly expanded clones derived from non-depleted graft cells. Over the following months the frequencies of hyperexpanded clones went down, and after one year T-cell counts and TCRbeta diversity were mostly credited to newly produced T cells.

This specimen's treatment or condition label, per the study, means: allogeneic hematopoietic cell transplantation with graft depleted of TCRalphabeta T cells and CD19 B cells. TCRalphabeta/CD19-depleted allogeneic hematopoietic cell grafts were given to the transplant recipients, all of whom were children. The sample holds a few counts of this clonotype. Its antigen target is currently unknown. Per-base quality was not reported, and no clone a single base away is much larger than it. The library was obtained by PCR. Sequencing was performed on an Illumina HiSeq 2500. TCR libraries were prepared with molecular barcoding, using unique molecular identifiers to normalize TCRbeta repertoire quantification. The raw public data were reprocessed by TCRdb itself: fastp quality trimming at Q25, MiXCR clonotype calling, in-frame beta chains only. Rows with one shared CDR3 protein collapse into an entry with the most common genes and DNA. This sample comprises 84,000 or so distinct CDR3 sequences, about a sixth of them detected only once. The top ten hold 15% to 20% of the sample.

The CDR3 numbers 12 residues from cysteine through phenylalanine. Left in the record is the CDR3 DNA by itself, 36 bases read in frame from the first base. The germline V gene specifies SNHLY as CDR1 and FYNNEI as CDR2. V is cut by 4 bases and J by 1 base, and the space between the germline ends is 4 bases. The receptor comes from a male patient under 10 years old who had a stem cell transplant for acute lymphoblastic leukemia, so the T cells may come from the graft donor. This sample comprised PBMCs, mostly from graft donor cells, obtained 180 days after TCRalphabeta/CD19-depleted stem cell transplant. The V and J genes are TRBV2 and TRBJ1-1, with the D gene uncertain. The CDR3 region reads CASSARNTEAFF. The bases read TGTGCCAGCAGTGCACGGAACACTGAAGCTTTCTTT.